This T cell receptor (beta chain) was retrieved from a study of T-cell reconstitution after alpha-beta-depleted transplantation in children. Regarding the study as a whole: Newly produced T cells mostly provided counts and TCRbeta diversity after one year, as hyperexpanded clones declined. Some patients' high day-60 TCRbeta diversity was traced to surviving recipient T cells and thymic progenitors. About two months after transplant, alpha-beta T cells reportedly came from several hundred expanded graft clones.

Library preparation (for TCRbeta) was performed with unique molecular identifiers. TCRdb used MiXCR to reprocess the PCR reads, holding one entry per CDR3 protein. The sample carries roughly 100,000 distinct CDR3 sequences, 5% to 6% recorded once. Of note for this clonotype: As yet, its antigen is unknown.

The germline V gene encodes CDR1 PRHDT and CDR2 FYEKMQ (reference sequence). The CDR3 has 14 amino acids. Trimming pared 2 bases from V and 5 bases from J, leaving 13 bases between. The TCR originated in a female patient aged 2-15 years who had a stem cell transplant for Fanconi anemia, so the T cells may come from the graft donor. The chain couples TRBV13 to TRBJ2-7; tentatively, D is TRBD2 (6 bases). Here the sequenced sample was PBMCs, mostly from graft donor cells, taken 60 days after TCRalphabeta/CD19-depleted stem cell transplant. CDR3 sequence (DNA): TGTGCCAGCAGCTTACGACTAGTTAACCACGAGCAGTACTTC. This translates into CASSLRLVNHEQYF. Supplemented by reference TRBV13 and TRBJ2-7, the full variable domain reads AAGVIQSPRHLIKEKRETATLKCYPIPRHDTVYWYQQGPGQDPQFLISFYEKMQSDKGSIPDRFSAQQFSDYHSELNMSSLELGDSALYFCASSLRLVNHEQYFGPGTRLTVT.